This TCR beta chain appears in the sequencing data of a study of CD8 T cells in Susac syndrome. The CDR3 covers 15 residues. The V gene's germline CDR1 is MDHEN and CDR2 SYDVKM. Trimming removed 3 bases from V and 1 base from J, with 10 bases in between. TEMRA cells were enriched by FACS, while CD8+ and CD4+ T cells were obtained through a negative isolation that was performed magnetically. A remark on this clonotype: Its matching antigen is unknown.

Regarding the study as a whole: In its TCR sequencing and HLA analysis, the study acknowledged that the number of individuals was relatively small. The authors found roughly 16 Susac-specific public clones in total CD8+ repertoires and several in CD8+ TEMRA repertoires.

RNA amounts of 0.5 to 1 ug underwent reverse transcription with random hexamers. TCRdb independently ran MiXCR on the immunoSEQ multiplex PCR reads; one entry per CDR3 protein. There are 75,000 to 95,000 distinct CDR3 sequences in the sample; about 94% occur only once, and approximately 0.5% lies in the top ten. The chain combines TRBV28 with TRBJ2-1, with D perhaps matching TRBD1 or TRBD2 (5 bases each). This receptor was taken from a human donor with Susac syndrome. Input material: CD8+ T cells from PBMCs. CDR3 nucleotide sequence: TGTGCCAGCAGTTTGGGGGTCTCTTCCTACAATGAGCAGTTCTTC. This codes for CASSLGVSSYNEQFF.